A single sample is the source of the 30 T cell receptor beta chains below, sequenced in a study of cytomegalovirus exposure and HLA in healthy donors. The primer mix had 60 Vbeta and 13 Jbeta primers. Assay: immunoSEQ multiplex PCR; the TCRdb copy retains only in-frame clones and omits some. The sample includes about 130,000 clones, around 80% seen only once; the top ten take about 11%. The sequencing sample was made of PBMCs. These receptors originate from a man aged 25-40 years in good health and CMV-seropositive.

The CDR3: CATSTNGLAGGEQYF. CDR3 coding DNA: TGTGCCACCAGCACTAATGGACTAGCGGGAGGCGAGCAGTACTTC. The chain links TRBV15 to TRBJ2-5; 14 positions agree with TRBD2. The J call may be faulty, since TRBJ2-7 better matches the DNA end. CDR1 LNHNV and CDR2 YYDKDF come from the germline V gene (reference sequence). The CDR3 is 15 residues long.

This chain's CDR3 is CASSYRGSGSWQETQYF. Written as DNA, the CDR3 is TGCGCCAGCAGCTACCGGGGCAGCGGGAGTTGGCAAGAGACCCAGTACTTC. This chain joins TRBV5-1 and TRBJ2-5, with 8 bases matching TRBD2. The V gene end was trimmed by 3 bases and the J gene end by 2 bases; junction bases not matched to a gene: 12. The CDR3 runs 17 residues. Germline assignment: CDR1 SGHRS and CDR2 YFSETQ.

This chain uses TRBV10-1 with TRBJ2-7; 12 positions agree with TRBD2. V lost 4 bases and J lost 3; bases outside the gene matches: 1. The CDR3 extends over 14 amino acids. The germline CDR1 and CDR2 sequences are WNHNN and SYGVQD (reference sequence). The CDR3 DNA reads TGCGCCAGCAGTGGGACTAGCGGGGACTACGAGCAGTACTTC. Its protein is CASSGTSGDYEQYF.

CDR3 DNA: TGTGCCAGCAGTCCTCGCCAATGGGGGGGGAGAGCTTTCTTT. This sequence encodes CASSPRQWGGRAFF. V is TRBV28 and J is TRBJ1-1, with D possibly matching TRBD1 (5 bases). This CDR3 comprises 14 residues. With 5 bases removed from V and 10 bases from J, the gap between germline ends came to 20 bases. Germline CDR1 MDHEN, CDR2 SYDVKM.

The chain carries TRBV18 and TRBJ1-3, with 9 bases aligning to TRBD1. Germline CDR1 and CDR2: KGHSH and LQKENI. The V segment lost 5 bases and the J segment 0 bases; nucleotides outside the gene matches: 11. The CDR3 consists of 18 residues. The CDR3 nucleotides read TGTGCCAGCTCAACCAAGGCCCCGGGACAGGGCTCTGGAAACACCATATATTTT. Translating it yields CASSTKAPGQGSGNTIYF.

This clone was counted between two and nine times. This chain connects TRBV19 to TRBJ2-1; 12 bases are a match to TRBD1. The CDR3 totals 14 residues. CDR1 is LNHDA, CDR2 SQIVND, per germline (reference sequence). Trimming took 5 bases from V and 10 from J; bases not matched to a gene: 6. The DNA for the CDR3 is TGTGCCAGTAGTCCGGGACAGGGGGCCGAAGAGCAGTTCTTC. It encodes CASSPGQGAEEQFF.

The rearrangement links TRBV18 to TRBJ2-7; possibly TRBD1 for D (5 bases). The V gene lost 2 bases and the J gene lost 0 bases, with 8 bases spanning the gap. The CDR3 sequence is 14 residues long. Per germline, CDR1 KGHSH and CDR2 LQKENI. CDR3 loop: CASSPRGHSYEQYF. CDR3 coding DNA: TGTGCCAGCTCACCAAGGGGCCACTCCTACGAGCAGTACTTC.

A single count supports this clone. V gene TRBV18 combines with J gene TRBJ2-5, with D hard to call. Trimming shortened V by 5 bases and J by 2 bases, and 9 bases separated the two germline ends. This CDR3 is 13 amino acids long. Germline loops: CDR1 KGHSH, CDR2 LQKENI. As DNA, the CDR3 is TGTGCCAGCTCATCGTCACAACAAGAGACCCAGTACTTC. It is translated as CASSSSQQETQYF. The full variable domain, completed using reference TRBV18 and TRBJ2-5, is NAGVMQNPRHLVRRRGQEARLRCSPMKGHSHVYWYRQLPEEGLKFMVYLQKENIIDESGMPKERFSAEFPKEGPSILRIQQVVRGDSAAYFCASSSSQQETQYFGPGTRLLVL.

This chain uses TRBV18 with TRBJ1-5, with a tentative D call TRBD1 (5 bases). The CDR3 extends over 17 amino acids. The ends were cut back, 1 base at V and 5 bases at J, with 18 bases in the middle. Germline V lookup: CDR1 KGHSH, CDR2 LQKENI. CDR3 loop: CASSPRATNRQHQPQHF. The CDR3 nucleotides read TGTGCCAGCTCACCACGAGCTACAAATCGACAGCATCAGCCCCAGCATTTT.

The chain carries TRBV27 and TRBJ2-5; TRBD1 matches at 11 bases. V trimming: 5 bases; J trimming: 2 bases; junction bases outside the gene matches: 4. CDR1 is MNHEY and CDR2 is SMNVEV in the germline V gene (reference sequence). CDR3 length equals 15 residues. CDR3 protein: CASSGGTGGQETQYF. The CDR3, as DNA: TGTGCCAGCAGTGGAGGGACAGGGGGGCAAGAGACCCAGTACTTC.

The chain carries TRBV5-1 and TRBJ2-1; D possibly corresponds to TRBD1 (7 bases). V was trimmed by 5 bases and J by 6 bases, leaving 15 bases between them. Germline V gene lookup returns CDR1 SGHRS and CDR2 YFSETQ. This CDR3 contains 14 residues. CDR3 amino acids: CASSAGQSTNEQFF. In DNA, the CDR3 is TGCGCCAGCAGTGCGGGACAGAGTACCAATGAGCAGTTCTTC.

The V gene is TRBV21-1, the J gene TRBJ2-5; the D call in the table, TRBD2, was not verified against the DNA. TRBV21-1 is noted as a pseudogene. This CDR3 region has 17 residues. The CDR3 loop reads CASRRCQGPREGETQYF. The CDR3 coding sequence is TGTGCCAGCAGACGCTGTCAGGGACCCCGGGAGGGAGAGACCCAGTACTTC.

This chain connects TRBV29-1 to TRBJ1-2, with 7 bases aligning to TRBD1. V shed 6 bases, J shed 3 bases, and the junction held 7 bases outside the gene matches. The CDR3 is 13 residues long. CDR1 and CDR2 (germline): SQVTM, ANQGSEA. The CDR3 region has the DNA TGCAGCGTCGTTGACAGGGCTGACTATGGCTACACCTTC. Its protein is CSVVDRADYGYTF. The variable domain in full, completed from reference TRBV29-1 and TRBJ1-2, reads SAVISQKPSRDICQRGTSLTIQCQVDSQVTMMFWYRQQPGQSLTLIATANQGSEATYESGFVIDKFPISRPNLTFSTLTVSNMSPEDSSIYLCSVVDRADYGYTFGSGTRLTVV.

The chain combines TRBV28 with TRBJ2-1; 11 bases are a match to TRBD2. The CDR3 runs 19 residues. V gave up 4 bases and J gave up 9 bases; unmatched junction bases: 20. Per germline, CDR1 MDHEN and CDR2 SYDVKM. CDR3: CASSSDPRGSGRGRGEQFF. The CDR3 DNA reads TGTGCCAGCAGTTCCGACCCCCGGGGTAGCGGGAGGGGACGGGGTGAGCAGTTCTTC.

The chain joins TRBV27 to TRBJ2-2, with D maybe TRBD1 (6 bases). Between the trimmed V and J ends, which lost 6 bases and 0 bases, there was a span of 14 bases. Germline CDR1 is MNHEY and CDR2 is SMNVEV (reference sequence). This CDR3 has 16 residues. As DNA, the CDR3 is TGTGCCAGCAGCAAGGGGCAGGGGACGAACACCGGGGAGCTGTTTTTT. Translation: CASSKGQGTNTGELFF.

The chain uses TRBV19 and TRBJ2-7; a weak D match, TRBD1 (6 bases). Germline loops: CDR1 LNHDA, CDR2 SQIVND (reference sequence). This CDR3 region has 14 residues. The V gene lost 8 bases and the J gene lost 0 bases, with 14 bases spanning the gap. In DNA, the CDR3 is TGTGCCAGTTCGTCCTGGACAGACTCCTACGAGCAGTACTTC. As protein: CASSSWTDSYEQYF.

This chain links TRBV4-1 with TRBJ2-7; 7 bases align to TRBD1. CDR1 is MGHRA, CDR2 YSYEKL, per germline. This CDR3 contains 13 residues. V was pared by 6 bases and J by 0 bases, with 2 bases of the junction left unmatched. CDR3 region: CASSDRASYEQYF. CDR3 sequence (DNA): TGCGCCAGCAGTGACAGGGCCTCCTACGAGCAGTACTTC.

The chain links TRBV9 to TRBJ2-1; 7 bases align to TRBD2. The CDR3 contains 12 residues. The V gene's germline CDR1 is SGDLS and CDR2 YYNGEE. Trimming cost V 4 bases and J 7 bases; bases outside gene matches: 2. CDR3 nucleotides: TGTGCCAGCAGCCCTAGCGGAAATGAGCAGTTCTTC. It codes for CASSPSGNEQFF.

The gene calls are TRBV9 and TRBJ2-7; the match to TRBD1 covers 7 bases. This CDR3 comprises 12 residues. With V trimmed by 3 bases and J by 5 bases, 2 bases remained unmatched. Germline V gene data show CDR1 as SGDLS and CDR2 as YYNGEE. Written as DNA, the CDR3 is TGTGCCAGCAGCGGCACAGGGGACGAGCAGTACTTC. As protein: CASSGTGDEQYF.

The V gene is TRBV2, the J gene TRBJ2-1, with D maybe TRBD2 (6 bases). This CDR3 region has 15 residues. In germline, CDR1 is SNHLY, CDR2 FYNNEI. Trimming left V 4 bases short and J 5 bases short, with 15 bases between. The CDR3: CASSVSGRTHNEQFF. The CDR3 bases are TGTGCCAGCAGTGTTTCGGGGAGGACCCACAATGAGCAGTTCTTC.

The chain combines TRBV6-4 with TRBJ2-5; D remains unclear. From germline, CDR1 is MRHNA and CDR2 SNTAGT. V shed 2 bases and J shed 4 bases, with 2 bases lying between them. There are 11 residues in the CDR3. The DNA of the CDR3 is TGTGCCAGCAGTGACCGAGAGACCCAGTACTTC. Translated: CASSDRETQYF.

V is TRBV28 and J is TRBJ1-1, with D possibly TRBD1 on 5 matching bases. Germline lookup yields CDR1 MDHEN and CDR2 SYDVKM. CDR3 size: 13 residues. Trimming left V 7 bases short and J 3 bases short, with 12 bases between. In DNA form, the CDR3 reads TGTGCCAGCATTAACTTCAGGGACACTGAAGCTTTCTTT. It translates to CASINFRDTEAFF.

The chain combines TRBV13 with TRBJ2-1; maybe TRBD2 (6 bases). The germline V and J ends were trimmed by 1 base and 8 bases, with 18 bases remaining between them. Germline V gene lookup returns CDR1 PRHDT and CDR2 FYEKMQ (reference sequence). CDR3 length: 16 amino acids. This CDR3 reads CASSLAGVSIVYEQFF. For the CDR3, the DNA is TGTGCCAGCAGCTTAGCGGGAGTCTCCATAGTCTATGAGCAGTTCTTC.

The chain carries TRBV27 and TRBJ2-1, with D possibly TRBD2 on 6 matching bases. The germline V and J ends were trimmed by 7 bases and 3 bases, with 13 bases remaining between them. From germline, CDR1 is MNHEY and CDR2 SMNVEV (reference sequence). This CDR3 has 14 residues. The chain's CDR3 is CASNPGLDYNEQFF. CDR3 DNA: TGTGCCAGCAACCCGGGACTCGACTACAATGAGCAGTTCTTC.

The DNA of the CDR3 is TGCGCCAGCAGCTGGGGGACTGGACACAATCAGCCCCAGCATTTT. Translating it yields CASSWGTGHNQPQHF. The genes are TRBV5-1 and TRBJ1-5; D perhaps matches TRBD1 (5 bases). The CDR3 totals 15 residues. Germline assignment: CDR1 SGHRS and CDR2 YFSETQ. The V and J ends lost 3 bases and 3 bases respectively, with 13 bases between them.

J is TRBJ2-3 and V is TRBV9, with D perhaps TRBD2 (6 bases). V gave up 4 bases and J gave up 0 bases, with 12 bases separating them. Germline loops: CDR1 SGDLS, CDR2 YYNGEE. This CDR3 contains 15 residues. The DNA of the CDR3 is TGTGCCAGCAGCCGTGGCGGGACTAGCACAGATACGCAGTATTTT. It encodes CASSRGGTSTDTQYF.

The chain combines TRBV7-7 with TRBJ2-1; 10 bases agree with TRBD2. V was pared by 1 base and J by 4 bases, with 4 bases of the junction left unmatched. The CDR3 is 16 amino acids. Germline CDR1 is SSHAT and CDR2 is FNYEAQ (reference sequence). The CDR3 coding sequence is TGTGCCAGCAGCTTAGGGACTAGCGGACTTTACAATGAGCAGTTCTTC. It encodes CASSLGTSGLYNEQFF. The full variable domain, its missing parts supplied by reference TRBV7-7 and TRBJ2-1, is GAGVSQSPRYKVTKRGQDVTLRCDPISSHATLYWYQQALGQGPEFLTYFNYEAQPDKSGLPSDRFSAERPEGSISTLTIQRTEQRDSAMYRCASSLGTSGLYNEQFFGPGTRLTVL.

The chain recombines TRBV5-1 with TRBJ1-2, with D maybe TRBD1 (5 bases). Germline V gene sequence: CDR1 SGHRS, CDR2 YFSETQ. The CDR3 totals 12 residues. V was clipped by 3 bases and J by 6 bases, with 9 bases between them. CDR3 in amino acids: CASSSSGDGYTF. The CDR3 DNA follows: TGCGCCAGCAGCTCTTCGGGGGATGGCTACACCTTC.

This rearrangement joins TRBV9 to TRBJ2-1; 9 bases line up with TRBD1. CDR1 and CDR2 from the germline V gene are SGDLS and YYNGEE. The V segment lost 4 bases and the J segment 4 bases; nucleotides outside the gene matches: 9. This CDR3 is 16 amino acids long. CDR3 loop: CASSKQGARLYNEQFF. The CDR3 DNA sequence: TGTGCCAGCAGCAAACAGGGGGCTAGGTTATACAATGAGCAGTTCTTC.

CDR3 residues: CASSLESNYGYTF. Written as DNA, the CDR3 is TGTGCCAGCAGCTTGGAAAGCAACTATGGCTACACCTTC. This sequence joins TRBV5-8 and TRBJ1-2; D call uncertain. CDR3 size: 13 residues. Trimming cost V 0 bases and J 2 bases, with 5 bases left between them. Germline V gene data show CDR1 as SGHTS and CDR2 as YDEGEE.